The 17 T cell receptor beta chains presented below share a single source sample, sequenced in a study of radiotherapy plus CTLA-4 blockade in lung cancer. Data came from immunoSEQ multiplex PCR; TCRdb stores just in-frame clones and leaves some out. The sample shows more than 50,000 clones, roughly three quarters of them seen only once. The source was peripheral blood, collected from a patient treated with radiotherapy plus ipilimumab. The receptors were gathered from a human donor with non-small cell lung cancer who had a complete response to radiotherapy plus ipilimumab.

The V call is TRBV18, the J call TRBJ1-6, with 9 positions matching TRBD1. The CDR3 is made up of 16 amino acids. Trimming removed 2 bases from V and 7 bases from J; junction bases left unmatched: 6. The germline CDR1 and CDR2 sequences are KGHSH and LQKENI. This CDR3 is CASSPFTGGSNSPLHF. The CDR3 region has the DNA TGTGCCAGCTCACCATTTACAGGGGGCTCCAATTCACCCCTCCACTTT.

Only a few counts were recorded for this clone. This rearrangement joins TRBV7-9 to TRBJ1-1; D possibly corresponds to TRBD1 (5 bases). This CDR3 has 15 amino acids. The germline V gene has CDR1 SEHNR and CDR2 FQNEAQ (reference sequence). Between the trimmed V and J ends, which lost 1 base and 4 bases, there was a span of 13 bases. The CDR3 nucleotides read TGTGCCAGCAGCTTAGATCAGGGTAGAGGCACTGAAGCTTTCTTT. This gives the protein CASSLDQGRGTEAFF.

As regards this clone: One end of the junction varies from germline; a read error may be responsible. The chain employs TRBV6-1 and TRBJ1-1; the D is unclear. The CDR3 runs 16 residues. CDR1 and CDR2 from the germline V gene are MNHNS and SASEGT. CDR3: CASSKATQALGTEAFF. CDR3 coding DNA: TGTGCCAGCAGTAAAGCAACTCAGGCGCTGGGCACTGAAGCTTTCTTT.

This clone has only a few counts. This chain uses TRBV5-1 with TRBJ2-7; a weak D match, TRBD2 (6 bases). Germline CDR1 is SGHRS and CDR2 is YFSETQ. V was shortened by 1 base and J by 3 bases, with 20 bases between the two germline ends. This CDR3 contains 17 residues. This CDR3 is CASSLNIQGRLDYEQYF. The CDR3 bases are TGCGCCAGCAGCTTGAACATCCAAGGGAGGCTTGACTACGAGCAGTACTTC.

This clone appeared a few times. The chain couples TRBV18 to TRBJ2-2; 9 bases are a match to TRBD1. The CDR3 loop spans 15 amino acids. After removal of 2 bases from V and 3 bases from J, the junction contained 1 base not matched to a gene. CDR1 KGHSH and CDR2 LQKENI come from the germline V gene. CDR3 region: CASSPDRGDTGELFF. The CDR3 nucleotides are TGTGCCAGCTCACCAGACAGGGGGGACACCGGGGAGCTGTTTTTT.

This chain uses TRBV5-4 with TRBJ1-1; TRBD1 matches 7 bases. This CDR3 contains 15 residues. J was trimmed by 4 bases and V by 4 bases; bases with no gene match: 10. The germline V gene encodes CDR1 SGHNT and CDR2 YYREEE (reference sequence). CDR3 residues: CASSRSVQGSTEAFF. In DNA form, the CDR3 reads TGTGCCAGCAGCCGGAGTGTACAGGGGAGCACTGAAGCTTTCTTT.

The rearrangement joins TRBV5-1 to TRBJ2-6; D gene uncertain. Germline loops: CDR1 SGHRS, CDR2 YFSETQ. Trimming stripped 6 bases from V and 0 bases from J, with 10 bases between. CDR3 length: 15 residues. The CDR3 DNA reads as TGCGCCAGCACAACAGTGCCCTCTGGGGCCAACGTCCTGACTTTC. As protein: CASTTVPSGANVLTF. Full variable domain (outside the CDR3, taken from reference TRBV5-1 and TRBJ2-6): KAGVTQTPRYLIKTRGQQVTLSCSPISGHRSVSWYQQTPGQGLQFLFEYFSETQRNKGNFPGRFSGRQFSNSRSEMNVSTLELGDSALYLCASTTVPSGANVLTFGAGSRLTVL.

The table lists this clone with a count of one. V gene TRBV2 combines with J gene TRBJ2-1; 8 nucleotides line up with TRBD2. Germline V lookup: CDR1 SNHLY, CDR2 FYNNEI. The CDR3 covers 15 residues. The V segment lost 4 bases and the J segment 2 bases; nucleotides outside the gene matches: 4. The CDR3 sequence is CASSGVAGTYNEQFF. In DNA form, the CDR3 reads TGTGCCAGCAGTGGGGTAGCGGGGACCTACAATGAGCAGTTCTTC.

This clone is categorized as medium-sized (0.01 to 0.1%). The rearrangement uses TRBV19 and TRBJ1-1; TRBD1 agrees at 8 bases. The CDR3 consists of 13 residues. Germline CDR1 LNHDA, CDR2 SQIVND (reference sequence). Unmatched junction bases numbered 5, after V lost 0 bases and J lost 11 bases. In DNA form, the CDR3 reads TGTGCCAGTAGTATAGATCTCAGGGGGCATGCTTTCTTT. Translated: CASSIDLRGHAFF.

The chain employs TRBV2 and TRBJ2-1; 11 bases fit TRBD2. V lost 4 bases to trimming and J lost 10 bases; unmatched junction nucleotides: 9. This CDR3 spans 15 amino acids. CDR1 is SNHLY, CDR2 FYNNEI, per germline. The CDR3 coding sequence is TGTGCCAGCAGTGTCTTAGCGGGGGGGCCCGGGGAGCAGTTCTTC. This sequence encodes CASSVLAGGPGEQFF.

CDR3 sequence (DNA): TGCAGTGCGCGTGACAATGAGCAGTTCTTC. It codes for CSARDNEQFF. The chain combines TRBV20-1 with TRBJ2-1, with D hard to call. The CDR3 covers 10 residues. Germline assignment: CDR1 DFQATT and CDR2 SNEGSKA (reference sequence). V dropped 6 bases and J dropped 5 bases, with 5 bases sitting between them.

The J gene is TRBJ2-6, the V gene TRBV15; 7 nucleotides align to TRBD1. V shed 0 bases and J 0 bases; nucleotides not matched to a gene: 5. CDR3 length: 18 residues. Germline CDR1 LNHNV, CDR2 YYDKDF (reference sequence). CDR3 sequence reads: CATSRDPPGGSGANVLTF. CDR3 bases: TGTGCCACCAGCAGAGATCCGCCAGGGGGCTCTGGGGCCAACGTCCTGACTTTC. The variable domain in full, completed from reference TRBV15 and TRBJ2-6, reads DAMVIQNPRYQVTQFGKPVTLSCSQTLNHNVMYWYQQKSSQAPKLLFHYYDKDFNNEADTPDNFQSRRPNTSFCFLDIRSPGLGDTAMYLCATSRDPPGGSGANVLTFGAGSRLTVL.

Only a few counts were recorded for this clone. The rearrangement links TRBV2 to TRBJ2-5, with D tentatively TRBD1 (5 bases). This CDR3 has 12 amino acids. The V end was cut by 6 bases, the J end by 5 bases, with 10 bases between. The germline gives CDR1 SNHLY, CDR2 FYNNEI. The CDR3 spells CASRPNRETQYF. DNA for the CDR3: TGTGCCAGCAGACCCAACAGGGAGACCCAGTACTTC. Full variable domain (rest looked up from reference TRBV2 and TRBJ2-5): EPEVTQTPSHQVTQMGQEVILRCVPISNHLYFYWYRQILGQKVEFLVSFYNNEISEKSEIFDDQFSVERPDGSNFTLKIRSTKLEDSAMYFCASRPNRETQYFGPGTRLLVL.

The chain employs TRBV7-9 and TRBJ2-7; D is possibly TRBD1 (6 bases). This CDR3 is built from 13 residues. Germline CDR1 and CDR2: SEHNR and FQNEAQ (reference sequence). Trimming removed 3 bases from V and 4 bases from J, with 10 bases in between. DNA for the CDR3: TGTGCCAGCAGCTTCGGACAGATATACGAGCAGTACTTC. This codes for CASSFGQIYEQYF.

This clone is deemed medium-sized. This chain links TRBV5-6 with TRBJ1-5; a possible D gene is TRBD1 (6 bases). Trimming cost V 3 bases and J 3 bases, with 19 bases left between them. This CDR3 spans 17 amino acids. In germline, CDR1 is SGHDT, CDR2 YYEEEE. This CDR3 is CASSSSNYRVSNQPQHF. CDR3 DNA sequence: TGTGCCAGCAGCTCCTCGAATTACAGGGTATCCAATCAGCCCCAGCATTTT.

The chain's CDR3 is CASSLGQGSTGELFF. CDR3 in DNA: TGTGCCAGCAGCTTGGGGCAGGGGAGTACCGGGGAGCTGTTTTTT. This chain uses TRBV5-6 with TRBJ2-2; perhaps TRBD1 as D (6 bases). V was shortened by 0 bases and J by 5 bases, with 11 bases between the two germline ends. This CDR3 region has 15 residues. Germline lookup yields CDR1 SGHDT and CDR2 YYEEEE. The full variable domain, its missing parts supplied by reference TRBV5-6 and TRBJ2-2, is DAGVTQSPTHLIKTRGQQVTLRCSPKSGHDTVSWYQQALGQGPQFIFQYYEEEERQRGNFPDRFSGHQFPNYSSELNVNALLLGDSALYLCASSLGQGSTGELFFGEGSRLTVL.

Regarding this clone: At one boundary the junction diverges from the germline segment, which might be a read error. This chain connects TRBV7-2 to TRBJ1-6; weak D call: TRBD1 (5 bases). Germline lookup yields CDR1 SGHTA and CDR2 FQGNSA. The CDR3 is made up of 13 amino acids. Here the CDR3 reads CAGSPQQERPLHF. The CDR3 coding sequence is TGTGCCGGCAGTCCTCAACAGGAGAGGCCCCTCCACTTT.